This T cell receptor beta chain was observed in a study of tumor-infiltrating lymphocytes in primary liver carcinoma. With regard to this clonotype: Its matching antigen is unknown. Since the CDR3 does not end with the conserved phenylalanine or tryptophan, this likely comes from a read error.

Without any cell sorting, about 20-31 mg of bulk tissue yielded co-extracted RNA and DNA. Subjects presented with primary liver carcinoma managed by surgical resection. Chronic HBV infection, which was untreated, was present in the patients. Each tumor sample had over 75% viable tumor cells. Per germline, CDR1 MNHNS and CDR2 SASEGT. V shed 4 bases and J shed 4 bases, with 11 bases lying between them. CDR3 length equals 14 residues. Overall study results and limits: The 250 largest clones made up significantly more of tumor than blood repertoires (p = 0.039).

The investigators made TCR beta cDNA from roughly 0.45 ug total RNA, using a constant-region primer. Generation of the TCR beta libraries relied on three nested multiplex PCR rounds using slightly modified ARM-PCR. TRBV1-TRBV30 forward primers paired with a C-beta reverse primer drove the first two PCR rounds, about 9 cycles each. TCRdb reprocessed the multiplex PCR reads via MiXCR and lists one record per CDR3 protein. Seen here are 55,000 to 70,000 distinct CDR3 sequences, less than 85% observed once, and the top ten hold about 56%. Sequenced material: liver tumor tissue from sampling region 2. Described subset: tumor region T2, inferior pole. V usage is TRBV6-1 and J usage is TRBJ1-5; D is unclear. The sequence was collected from a man aged 35 to 55 with primary liver carcinoma and hepatitis B virus infection. CDR3 region: CASSVRIPNQPQHS. The CDR3 DNA reads TGTGCCAGCAGTGTTCGGATACCTAATCAGCCCCAGCATTCT.